These T cell receptor beta chains were read from a single sample in a study of technical replicates of blood from a few donors. The table came from immunoSEQ multiplex PCR; TCRdb's copy has only in-frame clones and leaves some out. The table has roughly 81,000 clones, just over 85% seen once. The sequencing sample was made of PBMCs. The receptors here all came from a human donor in good health. Some clones in this sample may be carry-over from other donors' samples. The CDR3 runs from the conserved cysteine through the conserved F or W. A D gene is named only where the DNA matches it firmly. Only part of the rows carry a size: once, few, many, or a class if the clone is expanded.

-	TRBJ2-3	-	TRBV11-3	CASSLGSGRGSDTQYF	TGTGCCAGCAGCTTGGGTAGCGGTAGGGGATCAGATACGCAGTATTTT
TRBD1	TRBJ1-2	-	TRBV2	CASSESGGTFAGYTF	TGTGCCAGCAGTGAGTCAGGGGGGACCTTTGCTGGCTACACCTTC
TRBD2	TRBJ2-3	-	TRBV19	CASSISSGGARHTQYF	TGTGCCAGTAGTATTTCTAGCGGGGGGGCCAGGCATACGCAGTATTTT
TRBD2	TRBJ2-1	-	TRBV4-1	CASSQGTSGGSYNEQFF	TGCGCCAGCAGCCAAGGGACTAGCGGGGGTTCCTACAATGAGCAGTTCTTC
TRBD2	TRBJ2-1	-	TRBV7-6	CASSGILAMNEQFF	TGTGCCAGCAGCGGGATACTAGCGATGAATGAGCAGTTCTTC
-	TRBJ2-7	-	TRBV7-6	CASSLAGMGEQYF	TGTGCCAGCAGCTTAGCCGGGATGGGAGAGCAGTACTTC
TRBD1	TRBJ1-4	few	TRBV27	CASSPMGQLNEKLFF	TGTGCCAGCAGTCCAATGGGACAGTTGAATGAAAAACTGTTTTTT
-	TRBJ2-7	-	TRBV2	CASSEGLLYEQYF	TGTGCCAGCAGTGAAGGTCTTCTCTACGAGCAGTACTTC
-	TRBJ2-7	once	TRBV11-3	CASSLNVGSSYEQYF	TGTGCCAGCAGCTTGAATGTGGGCAGCTCCTACGAGCAGTACTTC
TRBD1	TRBJ2-3	-	TRBV7-6	CASSPRRDSSTDTQYF	TGTGCCAGCAGCCCACGCCGGGACAGCAGCACAGATACGCAGTATTTT
-	TRBJ1-1	-	TRBV6-5	CASRIGQWTEAFF	TGTGCCAGCAGAATAGGACAGTGGACTGAAGCTTTCTTT
-	TRBJ1-5	-	TRBV5-6	CASSLRQEIYQPQHF	TGTGCCAGCAGCCTCAGGCAAGAGATATATCAGCCCCAGCATTTT
-	TRBJ1-2	-	TRBV27	CASSSQGNYGYTF	TGTGCCAGCAGTTCACAGGGTAACTATGGCTACACCTTC
-	TRBJ2-2	-	TRBV29-1	CSALRAGELFF	TGCAGCGCCCTGAGGGCCGGGGAGCTGTTTTTT
TRBD1	TRBJ2-1	-	TRBV27	CASSLSWDSYNEQFF	TGTGCCAGCAGTTTATCTTGGGACAGTTACAATGAGCAGTTCTTC
TRBD2	TRBJ2-1	-	TRBV18	CASSPTSGSNNEQFF	TGTGCCAGCTCACCAACTAGCGGGTCCAACAATGAGCAGTTCTTC
-	TRBJ1-6	few	TRBV10-3	CAISGSLTDLNSPLHF	TGTGCCATCAGTGGGTCTCTGACAGATCTTAATTCACCCCTCCACTTT
-	TRBJ2-7	once	TRBV6-5	CASSIVGGSAYEQYF	TGTGCCAGCAGCATAGTTGGCGGGTCGGCCTACGAGCAGTACTTC
TRBD2	TRBJ2-1	-	TRBV11-2	CASSQTSGSNNEQFF	TGTGCCAGCAGCCAGACTAGCGGGAGCAACAATGAGCAGTTCTTC
-	TRBJ2-2	-	TRBV7-6	CASSSTGSDTGELFF	TGTGCCAGCAGCTCGACAGGTTCTGACACCGGGGAGCTGTTTTTT
-	TRBJ1-2	-	TRBV5-5	CASSTGGGYGYTF	TGTGCCAGCAGCACCGGGGGGGGTTATGGCTACACCTTC
-	TRBJ1-4	once	TRBV6-6	CASSWALLNEKLFF	TGTGCCAGCAGTTGGGCCCTCCTTAATGAAAAACTGTTTTTT
TRBD2	TRBJ2-2	-	TRBV5-4	CASSFIAGATGELFF	TGTGCCAGCAGCTTTATAGCGGGAGCCACCGGGGAGCTGTTTTTT
-	TRBJ2-3	-	TRBV4-3	CASSPSDFTDTQYF	TGCGCCAGCAGCCCATCCGACTTCACAGATACGCAGTATTTT
-	TRBJ2-5	-	TRBV5-1	CASSLGTGLETQYF	TGCGCCAGCAGCTTGGGAACAGGGCTAGAGACCCAGTACTTC
TRBD1	TRBJ1-2	-	TRBV27	CASRADRGDGYGYTF	TGTGCCAGCAGGGCCGACAGGGGGGACGGCTATGGCTACACCTTC
TRBD1	TRBJ2-7	-	TRBV4-1	CASSQEVPGQGAYEQYF	TGCGCCAGCAGCCAAGAGGTTCCGGGACAGGGGGCTTACGAGCAGTACTTC
TRBD1	TRBJ1-6	-	TRBV2	CASGIDRGRNSPLHF	TGTGCCAGCGGTATCGACAGGGGGCGTAATTCACCCCTCCACTTT
TRBD1	TRBJ1-2	-	TRBV5-6	CASSLWTGDNYGYTF	TGTGCCAGCAGCTTATGGACAGGGGACAACTATGGCTACACCTTC
-	TRBJ1-1	-	TRBV10-3	CAVGTMNTEAFF	TGTGCCGTGGGGACAATGAACACTGAAGCTTTCTTT
TRBD2	TRBJ2-2	-	TRBV19	CASSPTSGGAAGELFF	TGTGCCAGTAGTCCGACTAGCGGGGGGGCGGCTGGGGAGCTGTTTTTT
-	TRBJ1-1	-	TRBV2	CASSQTPYTEAFF	TGTGCCAGCAGCCAGACTCCTTACACTGAAGCTTTCTTT
TRBD2	TRBJ2-7	few	TRBV2	CRSTRYWRGGHEQYF	TGTCGAAGCACCCGCTATTGGCGGGGGGGCCATGAGCAGTACTTC
-	TRBJ2-7	-	TRBV6-5	CASSYRARNYEQYF	TGTGCCAGCAGTTACCGTGCTAGAAACTACGAGCAGTACTTC
-	TRBJ2-3	-	TRBV4-2	CASSQDESRGDTQYF	TGTGCCAGCAGCCAAGATGAGAGCCGCGGAGATACGCAGTATTTT
TRBD1	TRBJ1-1	-	TRBV30	CAWRPQGFAEAFF	TGTGCCTGGAGGCCACAGGGGTTCGCTGAAGCTTTCTTT
TRBD2	TRBJ2-6	-	TRBV5-1	CASSFLAGAGANVLTF	TGCGCCAGCAGCTTCCTAGCGGGAGCTGGGGCCAACGTCCTGACTTTC
-	TRBJ2-7	-	TRBV7-9	CASSLVAGPSYEQYF	TGTGCCAGCAGCTTAGTCGCAGGCCCCAGCTACGAGCAGTACTTC
TRBD2	TRBJ2-7	-	TRBV18	CASDRGGSDEQYF	TGTGCCAGCGACCGGGGGGGTTCAGACGAGCAGTACTTC
TRBD2	TRBJ2-5	-	TRBV7-6	CASSLGWLAGGFGETQYF	TGTGCCAGCAGCTTAGGATGGCTAGCGGGAGGGTTTGGGGAGACCCAGTACTTC
-	TRBJ2-5	-	TRBV6-6	CASTRQAEETQYF	TGTGCCAGCACCAGACAGGCGGAAGAGACCCAGTACTTC
TRBD2	TRBJ2-4	-	TRBV7-2	CASSLVLRGKNIQYF	TGTGCCAGCAGCTTAGTATTGCGGGGGAAAAACATTCAGTACTTC
-	TRBJ1-5	-	TRBV27	CASSLSDSNQPQHF	TGTGCCAGCAGTTTATCGGACAGTAATCAGCCCCAGCATTTT
-	TRBJ1-3	-	TRBV7-6	CASSSLRGENTIYF	TGTGCCAGCAGCTCACTCCGGGGTGAAAACACCATATATTTT
-	TRBJ1-2	-	TRBV7-2	CASSLDFSANYGYTF	TGTGCCAGCAGCTTAGACTTCTCCGCTAACTATGGCTACACCTTC
-	TRBJ2-7	-	TRBV4-3	CASSRTGVGGYEQYF	TGCGCCAGCAGCCGGACGGGAGTGGGTGGATACGAGCAGTACTTC
TRBD1	TRBJ1-2	-	TRBV5-1	CASSTEQGAAYGYTF	TGCGCCAGCAGTACGGAACAGGGGGCGGCGTATGGCTACACCTTC
TRBD2	TRBJ2-1	-	TRBV4-1	CASSQAVSGANEQFF	TGCGCCAGCAGCCAAGCGGTTAGCGGGGCAAATGAGCAGTTCTTC
-	TRBJ2-1	-	TRBV6-1	CASRGTETNYNEQFF	TGTGCCAGCAGAGGAACCGAGACAAATTACAATGAGCAGTTCTTC